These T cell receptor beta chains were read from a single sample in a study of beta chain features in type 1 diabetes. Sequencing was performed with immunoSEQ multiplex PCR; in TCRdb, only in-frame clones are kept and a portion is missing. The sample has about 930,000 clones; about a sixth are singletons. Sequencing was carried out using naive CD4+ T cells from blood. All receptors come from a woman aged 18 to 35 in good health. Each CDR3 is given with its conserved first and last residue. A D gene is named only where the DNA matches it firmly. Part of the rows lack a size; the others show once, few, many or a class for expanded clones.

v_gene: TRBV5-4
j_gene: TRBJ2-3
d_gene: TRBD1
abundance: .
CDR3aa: CASSPGQVASDTQYF
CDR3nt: TGTGCCAGCAGCCCGGGACAGGTTGCTTCAGATACGCAGTATTTT

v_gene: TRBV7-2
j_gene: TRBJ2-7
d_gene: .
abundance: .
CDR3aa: CASSPRRGIHEQYF
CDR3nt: TGTGCCAGCAGCCCTCGCCGCGGGATTCACGAGCAGTACTTC

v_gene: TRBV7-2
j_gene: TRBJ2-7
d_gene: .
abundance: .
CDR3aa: CASSLVDSNYEQYF
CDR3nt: TGTGCCAGCAGCTTAGTCGACAGCAACTACGAGCAGTACTTC

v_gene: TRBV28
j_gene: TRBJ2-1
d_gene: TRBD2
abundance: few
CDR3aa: CASSLGLTREQFF
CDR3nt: TGTGCCAGCAGTTTGGGACTAACGAGGGAGCAGTTCTTC

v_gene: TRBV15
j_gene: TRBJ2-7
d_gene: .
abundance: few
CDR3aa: CATSRGQRVSYEQYF
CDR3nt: TGTGCCACCAGCAGAGGACAGAGAGTCTCCTACGAGCAGTACTTC

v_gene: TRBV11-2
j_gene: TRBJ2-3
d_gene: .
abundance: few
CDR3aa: CASSLAGGTDTQYF
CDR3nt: TGTGCCAGCAGCTTAGCGGGAGGCACAGATACGCAGTATTTT

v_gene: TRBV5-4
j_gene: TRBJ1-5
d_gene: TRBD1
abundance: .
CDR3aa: CASSQGQGNQPQHF
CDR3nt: TGTGCCAGCAGCCAAGGACAGGGCAATCAGCCCCAGCATTTT

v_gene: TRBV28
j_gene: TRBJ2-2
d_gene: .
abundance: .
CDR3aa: CASSFGGPNTGELFF
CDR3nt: TGTGCCAGCAGCTTCGGCGGGCCTAACACCGGGGAGCTGTTTTTT

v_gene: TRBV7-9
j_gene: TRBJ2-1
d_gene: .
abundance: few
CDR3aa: CASSLRGGEQFF
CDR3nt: TGTGCCAGCAGCTTAAGGGGGGGTGAGCAGTTCTTC

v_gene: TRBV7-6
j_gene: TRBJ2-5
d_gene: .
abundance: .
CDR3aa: CASSATSRPTQYF
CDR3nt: TGTGCCAGCAGTGCGACTTCCCGCCCCACCCAGTACTTC

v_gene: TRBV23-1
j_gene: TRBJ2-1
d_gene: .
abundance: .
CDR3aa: CASSQSWKDYYNEQFF
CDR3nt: TGCGCCAGCAGTCAATCGTGGAAGGACTACTACAATGAGCAGTTCTTC

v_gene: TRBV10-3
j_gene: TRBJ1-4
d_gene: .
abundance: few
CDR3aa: CAISGQVGDDEKLFF
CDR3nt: TGTGCCATCAGTGGACAGGTCGGCGATGATGAAAAACTGTTTTTT

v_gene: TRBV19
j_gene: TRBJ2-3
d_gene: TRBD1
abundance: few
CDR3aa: CASSGGQGATKDTQYF
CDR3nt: TGTGCCAGTAGTGGGGGACAGGGGGCTACCAAGGATACGCAGTATTTT

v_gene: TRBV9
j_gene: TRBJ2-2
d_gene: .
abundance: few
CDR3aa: CASSVEAPGRTGELFF
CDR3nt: TGTGCCAGCAGCGTAGAGGCCCCGGGAAGGACCGGGGAGCTGTTTTTT

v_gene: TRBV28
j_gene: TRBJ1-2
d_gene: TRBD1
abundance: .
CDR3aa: CASSPGGSLRGDYGYTF
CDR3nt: TGTGCCAGCAGCCCAGGGGGCTCCCTGAGGGGAGACTATGGCTACACCTTC

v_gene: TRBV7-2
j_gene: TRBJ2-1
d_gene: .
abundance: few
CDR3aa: CASSLAGVSYNEQFF
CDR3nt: TGTGCCAGCAGCTTAGCGGGAGTTTCCTACAATGAGCAGTTCTTC

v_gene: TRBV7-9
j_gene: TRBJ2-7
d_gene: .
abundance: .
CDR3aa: CASSSELSEQYF
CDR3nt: TGTGCCAGCAGCTCCGAACTGTCCGAGCAGTACTTC

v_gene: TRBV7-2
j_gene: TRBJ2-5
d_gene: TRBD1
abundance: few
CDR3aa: CASSERRGTGVKETQYF
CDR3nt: TGTGCCAGCAGCGAGCGGCGGGGGACAGGGGTTAAAGAGACCCAGTACTTC

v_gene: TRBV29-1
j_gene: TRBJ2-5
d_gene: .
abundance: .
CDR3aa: CSVSSWVRAEETQYF
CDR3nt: TGCAGCGTTTCATCCTGGGTCAGGGCCGAAGAGACCCAGTACTTC

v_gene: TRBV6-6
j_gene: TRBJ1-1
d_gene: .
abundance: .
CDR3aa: CASSDRNTEAFF
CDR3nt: TGTGCCAGCAGTGACAGGAACACTGAAGCTTTCTTT

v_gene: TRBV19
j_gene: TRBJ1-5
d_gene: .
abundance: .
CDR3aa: CASSIGWFAQGRNQPQHF
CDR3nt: TGTGCCAGTAGTATTGGTTGGTTTGCGCAGGGACGCAATCAGCCCCAGCATTTT

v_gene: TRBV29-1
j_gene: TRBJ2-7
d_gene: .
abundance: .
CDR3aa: CSVDWGYEQYF
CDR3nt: TGCAGCGTTGACTGGGGATACGAGCAGTACTTC

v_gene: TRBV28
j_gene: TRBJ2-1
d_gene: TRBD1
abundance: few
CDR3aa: CASRTGGAGGEQFF
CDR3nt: TGTGCCAGCCGGACAGGGGGCGCCGGAGGTGAGCAGTTCTTC

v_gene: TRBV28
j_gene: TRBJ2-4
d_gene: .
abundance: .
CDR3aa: CASSLALGVQYF
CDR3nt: TGTGCCAGCAGTTTAGCCCTAGGTGTTCAGTACTTC

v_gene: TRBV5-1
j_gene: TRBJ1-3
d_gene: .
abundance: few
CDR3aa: CASSLGPRNSGNTIYF
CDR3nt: TGCGCCAGCAGCTTGGGACCGCGAAACTCTGGAAACACCATATATTTT

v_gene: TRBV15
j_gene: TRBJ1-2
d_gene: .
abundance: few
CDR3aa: CATSRRGVAGYTF
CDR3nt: TGTGCCACCAGCAGACGAGGGGTGGCTGGCTACACCTTC

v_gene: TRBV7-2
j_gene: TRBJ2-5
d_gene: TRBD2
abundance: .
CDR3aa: CASSETSGKGETQYF
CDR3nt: TGTGCCAGCAGCGAGACTAGCGGGAAGGGAGAGACCCAGTACTTC

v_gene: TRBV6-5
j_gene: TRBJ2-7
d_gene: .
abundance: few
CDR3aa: CASSYSRQSEQYF
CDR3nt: TGTGCCAGCAGTTACTCCCGACAGAGCGAGCAGTACTTC

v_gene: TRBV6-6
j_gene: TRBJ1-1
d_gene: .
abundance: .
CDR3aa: CASSYSSPSSGLEAFF
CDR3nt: TGTGCCAGCAGTTACTCGAGTCCGTCTTCCGGGTTGGAGGCTTTCTTT

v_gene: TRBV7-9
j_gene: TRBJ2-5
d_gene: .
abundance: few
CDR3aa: CASSPRVAAVQETQYF
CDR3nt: TGTGCCAGCAGCCCCCGGGTAGCGGCAGTTCAAGAGACCCAGTACTTC

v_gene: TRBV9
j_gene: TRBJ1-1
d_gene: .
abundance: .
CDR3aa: CASSVGRVGTEAFF
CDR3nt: TGTGCCAGCAGCGTAGGCCGGGTAGGCACTGAAGCTTTCTTT

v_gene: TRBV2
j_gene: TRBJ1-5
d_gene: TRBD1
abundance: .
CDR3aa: CASSRDSDQPQHF
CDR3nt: TGTGCCAGCAGCAGGGACAGCGATCAGCCCCAGCATTTT

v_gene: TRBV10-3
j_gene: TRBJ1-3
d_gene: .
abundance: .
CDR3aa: CAISAPDLSGNTIYF
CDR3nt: TGTGCCATCAGTGCCCCGGACTTGTCTGGAAACACCATATATTTT

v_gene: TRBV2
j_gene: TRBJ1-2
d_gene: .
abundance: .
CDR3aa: CASSGNSFNYGYTF
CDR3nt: TGTGCCAGCAGTGGTAACAGCTTTAACTATGGCTACACCTTC

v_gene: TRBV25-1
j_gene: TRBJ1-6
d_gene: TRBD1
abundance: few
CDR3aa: CASRAGQVNNSPLHF
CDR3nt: TGTGCCAGCAGAGCAGGACAGGTGAATAATTCACCCCTCCACTTT

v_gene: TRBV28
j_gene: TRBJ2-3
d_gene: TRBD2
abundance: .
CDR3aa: CASRLAGRTTGTDTQYF
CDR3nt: TGTGCCAGCAGACTAGCGGGAAGAACGACGGGCACAGATACGCAGTATTTT

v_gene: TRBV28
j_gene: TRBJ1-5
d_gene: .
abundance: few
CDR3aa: CASSPDSLANQPQHF
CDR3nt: TGTGCCAGCAGCCCGGACAGTCTGGCAAATCAGCCCCAGCATTTT

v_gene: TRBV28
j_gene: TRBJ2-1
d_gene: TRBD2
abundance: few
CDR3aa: CASSLPPPGFAGGLHNEQFF
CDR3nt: TGTGCCAGCAGTTTACCCCCACCCGGCTTCGCGGGAGGACTCCACAATGAGCAGTTCTTC

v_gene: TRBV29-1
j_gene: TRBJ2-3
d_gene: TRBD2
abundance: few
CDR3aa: CSVGLAGATDTQYF
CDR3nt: TGCAGCGTTGGTCTAGCGGGAGCTACAGATACGCAGTATTTT

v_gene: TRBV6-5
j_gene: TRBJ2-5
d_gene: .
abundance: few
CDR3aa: CASSLSGRQETQYF
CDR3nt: TGTGCCAGCAGTTTATCGGGCCGACAAGAGACCCAGTACTTC

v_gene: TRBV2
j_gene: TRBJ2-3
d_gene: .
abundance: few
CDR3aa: CASAPAPTDTQYF
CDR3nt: TGTGCCAGTGCACCCGCCCCCACAGATACGCAGTATTTT

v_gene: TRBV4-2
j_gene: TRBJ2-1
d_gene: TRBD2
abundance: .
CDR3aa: CASSQDEIRGGYNEQFF
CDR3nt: TGTGCCAGCAGCCAAGACGAAATTCGGGGAGGGTACAATGAGCAGTTCTTC